This T cell receptor (beta chain) was sequenced in a study of shared clonotypes between healthy human individuals. When replicate PCRs were run on sorted subsets, they used about 220 ng DNA, some 33,000 T cell genomes. Profiling relied on immunoSEQ multiplex PCR, and the TCRdb table lists in-frame clones only, not all of them. This sample yields about 2.4 million clones, of which 93% are seen a single time; approximately 0.35% belongs to the top ten. V gave up 6 bases and J gave up 1 base; unmatched junction bases: 7. CDR3 length: 15 residues. CDR1 and CDR2 (germline): SNHLY, FYNNEI. Sample: naive CD4+ T cells from PBMCs. Documented subset: CD45RA+ positively selected. This receptor was taken from a man aged 18 to 30 in good health. Some clones in this sample may be carry-over from other donors' samples. V usage is TRBV2 and J usage is TRBJ2-3; 7 bases are a match to TRBD1. The CDR3 is CASRRHQGGTDTQYF. The CDR3 coding sequence is TGTGCCAGCAGGAGACACCAGGGGGGCACAGATACGCAGTATTTT.